This record concerns one T cell receptor beta chain sequence. Its cognate antigen has yet to be identified. An end of the junction differs from the germline gene, which may be a read error. This record belongs to a study of OX40 agonist ivuxolimab in advanced cancers. For the study in its entirety: Ivuxolimab was an agonistic, fully human IgG2 monoclonal antibody directed against OX40 (CD134), a costimulatory receptor. Intravenous ivuxolimab was administered to patients every 2 weeks at six dose levels: 0.01, 0.1, 0.3, 1.5, 3 and 10 mg/kg. Of the approximately 54 patients in dose escalation, about 20 had hepatocellular carcinoma, some 15 had melanoma, 9 had renal cell carcinoma and 9 had head and neck cancer. In the dose-escalation cohort, around four fifths of patients were male, and the mean age was roughly 60 years, with a range of roughly 23 to 85. Prior anti-PD-1, anti-PD-L1 or anti-CTLA-4 therapy was permitted, and checkpoint inhibitors had been received by roughly 40% of dose-escalation patients. Partial responses were achieved by three dose-escalation patients, of whom one had hepatocellular carcinoma and two had cutaneous melanoma. Peripheral TCRbeta sequencing was intended to test whether TCR sequence diversity was altered and clonal T-cell expansion was caused by ivuxolimab. The paper covers the monotherapy dose-escalation part of the phase I ivuxolimab trial, which included N of about 51 patients.

The trial excluded patients who had a history of autoimmune disease or were on systemic immunosuppression. In every dose cohort, peripheral blood was drawn for TCR sequencing at baseline, cycle 4 day 1, and cycle 7 day 1. The samples were taken from a phase I, first-in-human, multicenter, open-label dose-escalation trial of ivuxolimab. Adults with locally advanced or metastatic melanoma, renal cell carcinoma, hepatocellular carcinoma or head and neck squamous cell carcinoma were enrolled in the trial. Before TCR sequencing, CD4+ T cells and CD8+ T cells from peripheral blood were sorted into separate populations. Genomic DNA was extracted from sorted cells for sequencing of the TCRbeta CDR3 region. The immunoSEQ Assay was used to sequence the TCRbeta CDR3 regions. As stored in TCRdb, this immuneACCESS dataset retains in-frame rearrangements with V and J assigned. A fraction of the clones does not appear; measured against another copy, unresolved V genes explain less than half of the discrepancy, and the remainder lacks a known reason. The sample table shows around 60,000 clones, and roughly 85% are seen once. The top ten clones comprise more than 0.5% of the sample.

The CDR3 spans 14 residues, from the cysteine through the phenylalanine. The only DNA kept is the CDR3, 42 bases in frame from the first base. The germline V gene sets CDR1 to SGHAT and CDR2 to FQNNGV. Results and caveats for the whole study, not just this receptor: On average, CD8+ T cells showed more expanded clones than CD4+ T cells after ivuxolimab. Antigen specificity was not determined for the clonally expanded peripheral T cells. In the 0.1-3.0 mg/kg groups, partial responders were among the patients with the lowest normalized peripheral clonal expansion, particularly in CD8+ T cells. Clonal expansion of both CD4+ and CD8+ blood T cells was observed from baseline to week 6 at doses 0.1 to 3.0 mg/kg. Low levels of normalized T-cell clonal expansion were also seen in some patients who did not respond.

The sequence links TRBV11-2 to TRBJ2-2, with the D segment identity uncertain. The sequencing here drew on CD4+ or CD8+ T cells sorted from blood, taken in a trial of the OX40 agonist ivuxolimab. This clonotype was obtained from an adult with an advanced solid tumor such as melanoma, head and neck, liver or kidney cancer. The sequence in DNA is TGTGCCAGCAGCATAGAAGGTGGGACCGGGGAGCTGTTTTTT. This is translated as CASSIEGGTGELFF. Supplemented by the reference TRBV11-2 and TRBJ2-2 proteins around the CDR3, the complete variable domain is EAGVAQSPRYKIIEKRQSVAFWCNPISGHATLYWYQQILGQGPKLLIQFQNNGVVDDSQLPKDRFSAERLKGVDSTLKIQPAKLEDSAVYLCASSIEGGTGELFFGEGSRLTVL.